Listed below are T cell receptor beta chains from one sample, sequenced in a study of blood T cells in healthy people across ages. TCRdb redid the calling of the 5' RACE reads with MiXCR, one entry per CDR3 protein. Of 700,000 or so distinct CDR3 sequences in the sample, 40% to 45% were seen once. Sequenced sample: blood. These receptors all stem from an elderly man in good health. CDR3s include the opening cysteine and the closing phenylalanine or tryptophan. Each record gives: CDR3 protein, CDR3 DNA, V gene, J gene, D gene, clone size. The D gene is left open where the match is weak. Not every row has a clone size; where given, it reads once, few, many or a size class.

cdr3_aa: CSARSGTRVGTQYF
cdr3_nt: TGCAGTGCGAGATCCGGGACTCGAGTAGGGACCCAGTACTTC
v_call: TRBV20-1
j_call: TRBJ2-5
d_call: -
clone_size: -

cdr3_aa: CASSEYLGAEAFF
cdr3_nt: TGTGCCAGCAGTGAATATCTTGGGGCTGAAGCTTTCTTT
v_call: TRBV25-1
j_call: TRBJ1-1
d_call: -
clone_size: few

cdr3_aa: CASSQPDRPGSPLHF
cdr3_nt: TGCGCCAGCAGCCAGCCGGACAGGCCGGGGTCACCCCTCCACTTT
v_call: TRBV4-3
j_call: TRBJ1-6
d_call: TRBD1
clone_size: few

cdr3_aa: CASSPRGPRGETQYF
cdr3_nt: TGTGCCAGCAGTCCCCGGGGCCCCCGTGGAGAGACCCAGTACTTC
v_call: TRBV6-2/TRBV6-3
j_call: TRBJ2-5
d_call: -
clone_size: few

cdr3_aa: CSARPYYNEQFF
cdr3_nt: TGCAGTGCTAGACCTTACTACAATGAGCAGTTCTTC
v_call: TRBV20-1
j_call: TRBJ2-1
d_call: -
clone_size: -

cdr3_aa: CASSLGLSGGYGYTF
cdr3_nt: TGTGCCAGCAGCTTGGGACTCTCCGGGGGTTATGGCTACACCTTC
v_call: TRBV28
j_call: TRBJ1-2
d_call: -
clone_size: -

cdr3_aa: CASSYSNRGGYTF
cdr3_nt: TGTGCCAGCAGTTACTCAAACCGGGGGGGCTACACCTTC
v_call: TRBV6-5
j_call: TRBJ1-2
d_call: -
clone_size: -

cdr3_aa: CASSQVKSATTLLSYVQYF
cdr3_nt: TGCGCCAGCAGCCAAGTAAAATCGGCGACAACCCTGCTTTCCTACGTGCAGTACTTC
v_call: TRBV4-1
j_call: TRBJ2-5
d_call: -
clone_size: -

cdr3_aa: CASSGWGDGNTIYF
cdr3_nt: TGTGCCAGCTCGGGTTGGGGAGATGGAAACACCATATATTTT
v_call: TRBV12-3/TRBV12-4
j_call: TRBJ1-3
d_call: -
clone_size: -

cdr3_aa: CSARYPGLAPGSRDTQYF
cdr3_nt: TGCAGTGCTAGATATCCGGGACTAGCTCCGGGTTCCAGAGATACGCAGTATTTT
v_call: TRBV20-1
j_call: TRBJ2-3
d_call: TRBD2
clone_size: once

cdr3_aa: CASSPGTSGRHEQFF
cdr3_nt: TGTGCCAGCAGTCCTGGGACTAGCGGGAGACATGAGCAGTTCTTC
v_call: TRBV27
j_call: TRBJ2-1
d_call: TRBD2
clone_size: -

cdr3_aa: CASSQEGGLAGISYEQYF
cdr3_nt: TGTGCCAGCAGCCAAGAGGGTGGACTAGCGGGGATATCCTACGAGCAGTACTTC
v_call: TRBV3-1
j_call: TRBJ2-7
d_call: TRBD2
clone_size: few

cdr3_aa: CASSQGSGQDPYEQYF
cdr3_nt: TGCGCCAGCAGCCAAGGCTCGGGACAGGACCCCTACGAGCAGTACTTC
v_call: TRBV4-1
j_call: TRBJ2-7
d_call: TRBD1
clone_size: few

cdr3_aa: CASSPRSEVGGQFF
cdr3_nt: TGTGCCAGCTCACCAAGGTCTGAGGTGGGTGGGCAGTTCTTC
v_call: TRBV18
j_call: TRBJ2-1
d_call: -
clone_size: -

cdr3_aa: CASSQQRQGGEKLFF
cdr3_nt: TGCGCCAGCAGCCAACAAAGACAGGGTGGTGAAAAACTGTTTTTT
v_call: TRBV4-1
j_call: TRBJ1-4
d_call: TRBD1
clone_size: few

cdr3_aa: CASTAGTGQETQYF
cdr3_nt: TGTGCCAGCACCGCCGGGACAGGGCAAGAGACCCAGTACTTC
v_call: TRBV2
j_call: TRBJ2-5
d_call: TRBD1
clone_size: few

cdr3_aa: CASSLAGTSGRPYNEQYF
cdr3_nt: TGTGCCAGCAGCTTAGCCGGGACTAGCGGGAGGCCCTACAATGAGCAGTACTTC
v_call: TRBV7-8
j_call: TRBJ2-7
d_call: TRBD2
clone_size: -